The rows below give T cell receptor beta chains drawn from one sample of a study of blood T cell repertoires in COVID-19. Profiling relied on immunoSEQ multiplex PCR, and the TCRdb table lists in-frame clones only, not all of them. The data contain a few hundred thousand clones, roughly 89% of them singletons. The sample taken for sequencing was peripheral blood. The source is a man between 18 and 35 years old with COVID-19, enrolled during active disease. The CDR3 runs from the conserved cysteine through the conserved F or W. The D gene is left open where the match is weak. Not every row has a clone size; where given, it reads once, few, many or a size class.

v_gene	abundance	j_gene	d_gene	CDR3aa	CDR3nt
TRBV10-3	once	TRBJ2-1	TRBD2	CAISEGREVKNNEQFF	TGTGCCATCAGTGAGGGGCGGGAGGTGAAGAACAATGAGCAGTTCTTC
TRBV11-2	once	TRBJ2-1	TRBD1	CASSPRGGQGVDEQFF	TGTGCCAGCAGCCCAAGGGGGGGACAGGGGGTTGATGAGCAGTTCTTC
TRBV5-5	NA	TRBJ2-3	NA	CASSLSVLDTQYF	TGTGCCAGCAGCTTGTCTGTACTCGATACGCAGTATTTT
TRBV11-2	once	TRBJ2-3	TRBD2	CASSDAGGADTQYF	TGTGCCAGCAGCGACGCGGGGGGCGCAGATACGCAGTATTTT
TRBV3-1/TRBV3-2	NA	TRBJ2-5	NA	CASSAKTWETQYF	TGTGCCAGCAGCGCGAAAACTTGGGAGACCCAGTACTTC
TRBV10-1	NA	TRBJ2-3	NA	CASSESSTDTQYF	TGCGCCAGTTCGGAGTCTAGCACAGATACGCAGTATTTT
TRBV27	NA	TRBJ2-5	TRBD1	CASSLFSYGTGEETQYF	TGTGCCAGCAGCCTTTTTTCTTACGGGACAGGGGAGGAGACCCAGTACTTC
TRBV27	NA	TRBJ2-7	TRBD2	CASSRTPLAATSYEQYF	TGTGCCAGCAGCCGGACCCCCCTAGCGGCAACCTCCTACGAGCAGTACTTC
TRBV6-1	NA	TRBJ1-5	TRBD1	CASSGRDRGYSNQPQHF	TGTGCCAGCAGTGGCCGGGACAGAGGATATAGCAATCAGCCCCAGCATTTT
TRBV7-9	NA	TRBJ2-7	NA	CASSLGQILSYEQYF	TGTGCCAGCAGCTTAGGACAGATTCTCTCCTACGAGCAGTACTTC
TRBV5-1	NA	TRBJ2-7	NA	CASSLVGGANYEQYF	TGCGCCAGCAGCTTGGTTGGGGGCGCAAACTACGAGCAGTACTTC
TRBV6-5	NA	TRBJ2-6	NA	CASSFLSSGANVLTF	TGTGCCAGCAGTTTCCTGAGCTCTGGGGCCAACGTCCTGACTTTC
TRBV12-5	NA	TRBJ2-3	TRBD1	CASGSRQGYADTQYF	TGTGCTAGTGGTTCCCGACAGGGTTACGCAGATACGCAGTATTTT
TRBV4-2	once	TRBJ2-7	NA	CASSPTPRATYEQYF	TGTGCCAGCAGCCCGACTCCGCGGGCTACCTACGAGCAGTACTTC
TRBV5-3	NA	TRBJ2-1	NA	CARSLARLGGATYNEQFF	TGTGCCAGAAGCTTGGCCCGTCTAGGGGGGGCCACCTACAATGAGCAGTTCTTC
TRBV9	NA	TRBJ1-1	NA	CASSVVGGFQNEAFF	TGTGCCAGCAGCGTAGTGGGGGGGTTTCAAAATGAAGCTTTCTTT
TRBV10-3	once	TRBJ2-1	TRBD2	CATRLGLAEYNEQFF	TGTGCCACCCGCCTGGGACTAGCGGAATACAATGAGCAGTTCTTC
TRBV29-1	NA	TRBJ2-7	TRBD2	CSVELAGDSSYEQYF	TGCAGCGTTGAACTAGCGGGGGATAGCTCCTACGAGCAGTACTTC
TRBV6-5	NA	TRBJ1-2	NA	CASGNRADYGYTF	TGTGCCAGCGGAAACAGGGCTGACTATGGCTACACCTTC
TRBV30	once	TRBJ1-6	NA	CAWSLGQNNSPLHF	TGTGCCTGGAGTCTTGGGCAGAATAATTCACCCCTCCACTTT
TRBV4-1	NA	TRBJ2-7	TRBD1	CASSQGIGTDYEQYF	TGCGCCAGCAGCCAAGGAATCGGGACAGATTACGAGCAGTACTTC
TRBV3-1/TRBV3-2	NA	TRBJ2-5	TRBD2	CASSQTGGAQWETQYF	TGTGCCAGCAGTCAAACGGGGGGGGCCCAATGGGAGACCCAGTACTTC
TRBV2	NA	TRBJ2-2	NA	CASRRHENTGELFF	TGTGCCAGCAGAAGACACGAGAACACCGGGGAGCTGTTTTTT
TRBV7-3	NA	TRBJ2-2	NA	CASSLMGPNTGELFF	TGTGCCAGCAGCTTAATGGGCCCAAACACCGGGGAGCTGTTTTTT
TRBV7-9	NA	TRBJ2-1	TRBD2	CASLTSGAYNEQFF	TGTGCCAGTCTAACTAGCGGAGCATACAATGAGCAGTTCTTC
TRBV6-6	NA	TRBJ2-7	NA	CASSYGLGRTTYEQYF	TGTGCCAGCAGTTATGGTTTGGGCAGGACAACCTACGAGCAGTACTTC